Presented here are 11 T cell receptor beta chains from one specimen sequenced in a study of PD-1 blockade in mismatch repair-deficient tumors. Using immunoSEQ multiplex PCR, the repertoire was profiled, and TCRdb retains in-frame clones only, with some absent. In the table there are 45,000 to 60,000 clones, around 80% of which are singletons. This specimen consisted of peripheral blood, obtained 4 weeks after starting pembrolizumab. The receptors shown here come from an adult with mismatch repair-deficient cancer.

This clone appeared a few times. The chain links TRBV28 to TRBJ1-2; no reliable D call. Per germline, CDR1 MDHEN and CDR2 SYDVKM. This CDR3 is 14 amino acids long. The V end was cut by 6 bases, the J end by 4 bases, with 15 bases between. This chain's CDR3 is CASRRTSGSYGYTF. In nucleotides, the CDR3 is TGTGCCAGCAGAAGGACTTCAGGATCCTATGGCTACACCTTC.

V gene TRBV10-3 combines with J gene TRBJ2-1; 13 nucleotides align to TRBD2. The CDR3 runs 16 residues. Germline V gene data show CDR1 as ENHRY and CDR2 as SYGVKD. V was pared by 7 bases and J by 4 bases, with 7 bases of the junction left unmatched. Written as DNA, the CDR3 is TGTGCCATCACCGATCCGGGACTAGCGGGGTACAATGAGCAGTTCTTC. Its protein is CAITDPGLAGYNEQFF.

This chain joins TRBV7-9 and TRBJ2-1; D perhaps matches TRBD1 (5 bases). Trimming removed 5 bases from V and 9 bases from J, with 11 bases in between. Per the germline V gene, CDR1 is SEHNR and CDR2 is FQNEAQ (reference sequence). This CDR3 region has 12 residues. As DNA, the CDR3 is TGTGCCAGCAGCCCAGGGTTACTTGAGCAGTTCTTC. Amino acid sequence: CASSPGLLEQFF.

This clone turned up a few times. The chain carries TRBV19 and TRBJ1-5; 9 bases match TRBD1. CDR1 is LNHDA and CDR2 is SQIVND in the germline V gene (reference sequence). Trimming at V came to 5 bases and at J to 5 bases, leaving 7 bases not matched to a gene. The CDR3 sequence is 15 residues long. As DNA, the CDR3 is TGTGCCAGTAGTCGGGGGGGACAGGGTCATCAGCCCCAGCATTTT. Its protein is CASSRGGQGHQPQHF.

This rearrangement joins TRBV4-1 to TRBJ1-5; D unresolved. Germline loops: CDR1 MGHRA, CDR2 YSYEKL. V shed 0 bases and J shed 0 bases, with 18 bases lying between them. The CDR3 runs to 19 residues. For the CDR3, the DNA is TGCGCCAGCAGCCAAGATACTGGAGGGCAGGCGTATAGCAATCAGCCCCAGCATTTT. This translates into CASSQDTGGQAYSNQPQHF.

This chain connects TRBV4-1 to TRBJ2-7, with a possible D match to TRBD2 (6 bases). The CDR3 totals 16 residues. V dropped 1 base and J dropped 4 bases, with 17 bases sitting between them. Germline CDR1 is MGHRA and CDR2 is YSYEKL. CDR3 region: CASSQGVAVSSYEQYF. The CDR3 DNA follows: TGCGCCAGCAGCCAAGGAGTAGCGGTGAGCTCTTACGAGCAGTACTTC.

The chain combines TRBV27 with TRBJ2-2; 8 nucleotides agree with TRBD2. V was clipped by 1 base and J by 3 bases; unmatched bases: 4. Germline loops: CDR1 MNHEY, CDR2 SMNVEV (reference sequence). CDR3 length: 16 residues. CDR3 loop: CASSLYGRGYTGELFF. In DNA form, the CDR3 reads TGTGCCAGCAGTTTATACGGGAGGGGGTACACCGGGGAGCTGTTTTTT.

This clone came up a few times. This chain links TRBV6-6 with TRBJ2-7; 7 positions agree with TRBD2. The J segment lost 2 bases and the V segment lost 2 bases, leaving 0 bases of the junction unmatched. Germline assignment: CDR1 MNHNY and CDR2 SVGAGI (reference sequence). The CDR3 contains 13 residues. Here the CDR3 reads CASSYSGTYEQYF. For the CDR3, the DNA is TGTGCCAGCAGTTACAGCGGGACCTACGAGCAGTACTTC.

V and J are TRBV9 and TRBJ2-5, with TRBD2 identical over 8 bases. Germline V gene data show CDR1 as SGDLS and CDR2 as YYNGEE. With V trimmed by 0 bases and J by 1 base, 11 bases remained unmatched. This CDR3 is built from 18 residues. CDR3 DNA sequence: TGTGCCAGCAGCGTAGGAACTACTCGCGGGAGGTTCCAAGAGACCCAGTACTTC. Translated, it gives CASSVGTTRGRFQETQYF.

The chain joins TRBV27 to TRBJ1-5; possibly TRBD1 for D (5 bases). V was shortened by 6 bases and J by 1 base, with 7 bases between the two germline ends. The CDR3 sequence is 13 residues long. Germline CDR1 reads MNHEY; CDR2 reads SMNVEV (reference sequence). The CDR3 reads CASSPGSNQPQHF. The CDR3 nucleotides are TGTGCCAGCAGCCCAGGGAGCAATCAGCCCCAGCATTTT.

The rearrangement joins TRBV30 to TRBJ2-7; 8 nucleotides agree with TRBD1. The CDR3 consists of 13 residues. The junction had 3 bases not matched to a gene; V was cut back by 3 bases and J by 2 bases. The germline V gene encodes CDR1 GTSNPN and CDR2 SVGIG (reference sequence). CDR3 nucleotide sequence: TGTGCCTGGAGAGGGACAGGTACCTACGAGCAGTACTTC. It codes for CAWRGTGTYEQYF.